Following are 9 T cell receptor beta chains from one sample sequenced in a study of T cell repertoires in cytomegalovirus infection (dated by TCRdb to between 2017 and 2020). TCRdb lists the instrument as Illumina HiSeq 1500. The public reads were run again by TCRdb, first through fastp at Q25 and then through MiXCR, and only productive beta chains were kept. A single entry per CDR3 protein holds the most common genes and DNA from its merged rows. This sample is represented by 510,000 or so distinct CDR3 sequences; approximately 26% of them were singletons. The top ten clonotypes cover under 15% of the sample. Sequencing was performed on PBMCs. The source is a human donor in good health (CMV status not recorded). Some clones in this sample may be carry-over from other donors' samples.

This clonotype was seen more than once but under ten times. The rearrangement links TRBV6-1 to TRBJ1-2; no reliable D call. The CDR3 consists of 15 residues. Germline V gene data show CDR1 as MNHNS and CDR2 as SASEGT. With 3 bases removed from V and 0 bases from J, the gap between germline ends came to 11 bases. The DNA of the CDR3 is TGTGCCAGCAGTGAGACGCCGGGTCCTAACTATGGCTACACCTTC. It encodes CASSETPGPNYGYTF.

A word on this clonotype: Germline is not matched at one junction end, which may reflect a read error. The chain joins TRBV7-2 to TRBJ2-1; a possible D gene is TRBD1 (5 bases). Germline V CDR1 and CDR2: SGHTA, FQGNSA. This CDR3 contains 15 residues. The CDR3 sequence is CASSFSAGHYNERFF. CDR3 sequence (DNA): TGTGCCAGCAGCTTTTCCGCCGGACACTACAATGAGCGGTTCTTC.

There are many counts of this clonotype. The chain combines TRBV7-2 with TRBJ2-5; TRBD2 is a possible D gene (5 bases). There are 14 residues in the CDR3. Per the germline V gene, CDR1 is SGHTA and CDR2 is FQGNSA. With 6 bases removed from V and 2 bases from J, the gap between germline ends came to 13 bases. CDR3 in DNA: TGTGCCAGCAGACCGGGGAGTGTACAAGAGACCCAGTACTTC. Translating gives CASRPGSVQETQYF.

Many counts were recorded for this clonotype. V and J are TRBV4-3 and TRBJ2-3, with D perhaps matching TRBD2 (6 bases). Looked up from germline, CDR1 is LGHNA and CDR2 is YSLEER. The ends were cut back, 0 bases at V and 4 bases at J, with 14 bases in the middle. The CDR3 is 16 amino acids. The CDR3 loop reads CASSQDPGSGADTQYF. CDR3 in DNA: TGCGCCAGCAGCCAAGACCCCGGGAGTGGAGCAGATACGCAGTATTTT.

This clonotype was found a few times. This sequence joins TRBV4-2 and TRBJ2-1; TRBD2 matches 8 bases. CDR3 length: 17 residues. Germline CDR1 and CDR2: LGHNA and YNFKEQ. V was clipped by 0 bases and J by 2 bases; unmatched bases: 6. CDR3 sequence (DNA): TGTGCCAGCAGCCAAGAAGTAGCGGGAAACACCTACAATGAGCAGTTCTTC. Translating it yields CASSQEVAGNTYNEQFF.

The V call is TRBV19, the J call TRBJ2-1; D possibly uses TRBD1 or TRBD2 (5 bases each). CDR3 length: 13 residues. Germline CDR1 and CDR2: LNHDA and SQIVND (reference sequence). Trimming removed 5 bases at V and 10 bases at J, with 15 bases between. CDR3 loop: CASSPGHGQEQFF. In nucleotides, the CDR3 is TGTGCCAGTAGTCCGGGGCATGGTCAGGAGCAGTTCTTC.

The genes are TRBV20-1 and TRBJ1-5, with D tentatively TRBD1 (5 bases). Trimming left V 5 bases short and J 5 bases short, with 13 bases between. CDR3 length: 13 residues. The V gene's germline CDR1 is DFQATT and CDR2 SNEGSKA (reference sequence). CDR3 in amino acids: CSAPLDMDQPQHF. In nucleotides, the CDR3 is TGCAGTGCTCCACTGGACATGGATCAGCCCCAGCATTTT.

J is TRBJ2-7 and V is TRBV12-3 or TRBV12-4; 7 bases match TRBD1. V trimming: 6 bases; J trimming: 5 bases; junction bases outside the gene matches: 10. The CDR3 runs to 14 residues. CDR3 DNA sequence: TGTGCCAGCAGCCGCCGACAGGGTTTAAACGAGCAGTACTTC. Amino acids: CASSRRQGLNEQYF.

The rearrangement joins TRBV7-6 to TRBJ2-2, with 8 bases that match TRBD1. Germline V gene sequence: CDR1 SGHVS, CDR2 FNYEAQ. The CDR3 runs 17 residues. The junction had 11 bases not matched to a gene; V was cut back by 3 bases and J by 5 bases. The CDR3 is CASSFGADRARTGELFF. CDR3 sequence (DNA): TGTGCCAGCAGCTTTGGGGCGGACAGGGCACGGACCGGGGAGCTGTTTTTT.